This TCR beta chain was obtained from a study of shared clonotypes between healthy human individuals. The protocol was immunoSEQ multiplex PCR, while the TCRdb copy is restricted to in-frame clones and leaves out a portion. The sample contains 1.4 million to 1.5 million clones, roughly 96% of which appear only once. This CDR3 has 14 amino acids. V lost 5 bases, J lost 6 bases, and 7 bases stayed unmatched. Germline V gene data show CDR1 as MNHEY and CDR2 as SMNVEV (reference sequence). The sequence was obtained from a man aged 30 to 39 in good health. Sequenced sample: naive CD4+ T cells sorted from blood. Subset here: CD45RA+ positively selected. The rearrangement uses TRBV27 and TRBJ2-7; 10 bases are shared with TRBD1. CDR3 DNA: TGTGCCAGCAGTCACTGGGACAGGGGTGGCGAGCAGTACTTC. Translation gives CASSHWDRGGEQYF.